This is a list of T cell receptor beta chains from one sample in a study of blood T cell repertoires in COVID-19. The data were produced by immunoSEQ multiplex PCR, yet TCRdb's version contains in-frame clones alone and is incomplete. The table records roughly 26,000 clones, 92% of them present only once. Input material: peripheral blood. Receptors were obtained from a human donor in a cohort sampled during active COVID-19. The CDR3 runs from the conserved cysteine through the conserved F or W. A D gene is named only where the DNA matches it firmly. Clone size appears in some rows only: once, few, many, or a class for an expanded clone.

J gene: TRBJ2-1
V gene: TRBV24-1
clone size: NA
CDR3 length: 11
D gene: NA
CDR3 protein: CATSTGNEQFF
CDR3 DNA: TGTGCCACCAGTACCGGTAATGAGCAGTTCTTC

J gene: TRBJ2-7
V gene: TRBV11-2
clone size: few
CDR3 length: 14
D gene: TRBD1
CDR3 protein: CASSLVGTGASQYF
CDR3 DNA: TGTGCCAGCAGCTTAGTCGGGACAGGGGCCTCGCAGTACTTC

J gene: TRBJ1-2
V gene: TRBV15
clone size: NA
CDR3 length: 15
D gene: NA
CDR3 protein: CATSFMGGGGHGYTF
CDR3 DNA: TGTGCCACCAGCTTCATGGGAGGGGGGGGCCATGGCTACACCTTC

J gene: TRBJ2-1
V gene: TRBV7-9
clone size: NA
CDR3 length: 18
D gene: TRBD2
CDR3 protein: CASSLVGASGGAYNEQFF
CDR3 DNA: TGTGCCAGCAGCTTAGTAGGGGCTAGCGGGGGGGCCTACAATGAGCAGTTCTTC

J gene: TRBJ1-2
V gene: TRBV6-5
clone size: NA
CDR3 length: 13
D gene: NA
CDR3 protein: CASRNGVVNDYTF
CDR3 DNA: TGTGCCAGCAGAAACGGGGTTGTGAATGACTACACCTTC

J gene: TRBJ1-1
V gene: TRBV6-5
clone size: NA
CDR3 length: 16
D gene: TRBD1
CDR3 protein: CASSYSRGTGITEAFF
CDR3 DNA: TGTGCCAGCAGTTACTCCCGCGGGACAGGGATCACTGAAGCTTTCTTT

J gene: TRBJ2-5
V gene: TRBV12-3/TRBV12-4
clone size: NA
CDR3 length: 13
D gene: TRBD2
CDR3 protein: CASSFPSGETQYF
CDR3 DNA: TGTGCCAGCAGTTTCCCTAGCGGGGAGACCCAGTACTTC

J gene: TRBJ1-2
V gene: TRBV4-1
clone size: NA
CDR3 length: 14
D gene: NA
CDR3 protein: CASSQGSGVGGYTF
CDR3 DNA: TGCGCCAGCAGCCAAGGTTCCGGGGTTGGAGGCTACACCTTC

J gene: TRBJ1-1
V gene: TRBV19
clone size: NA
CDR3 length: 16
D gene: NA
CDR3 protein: CASSTHRVGRRAEAFF
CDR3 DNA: TGTGCCAGTAGTACCCACAGGGTGGGTAGGCGCGCTGAAGCTTTCTTT

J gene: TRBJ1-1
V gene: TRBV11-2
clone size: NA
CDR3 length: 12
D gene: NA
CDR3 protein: CASSSVPGEAFF
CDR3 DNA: TGTGCCAGCAGTTCCGTCCCGGGTGAAGCTTTCTTT

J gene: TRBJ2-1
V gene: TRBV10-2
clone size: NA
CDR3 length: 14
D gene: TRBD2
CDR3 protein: CASTARGVFNEQFF
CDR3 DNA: TGCGCCAGCACGGCGCGGGGGGTATTCAATGAGCAGTTCTTC